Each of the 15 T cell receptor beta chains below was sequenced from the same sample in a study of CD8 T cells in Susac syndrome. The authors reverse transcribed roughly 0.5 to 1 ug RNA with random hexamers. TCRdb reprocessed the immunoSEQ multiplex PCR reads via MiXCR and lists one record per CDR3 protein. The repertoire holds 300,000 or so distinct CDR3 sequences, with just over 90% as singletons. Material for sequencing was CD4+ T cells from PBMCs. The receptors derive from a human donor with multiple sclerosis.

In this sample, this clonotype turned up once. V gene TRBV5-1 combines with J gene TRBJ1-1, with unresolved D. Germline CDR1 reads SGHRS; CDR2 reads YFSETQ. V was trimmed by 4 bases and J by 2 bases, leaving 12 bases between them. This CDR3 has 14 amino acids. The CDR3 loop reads CASSPDGVNTEAFF. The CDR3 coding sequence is TGCGCCAGCAGCCCTGATGGGGTAAACACTGAAGCTTTCTTT.

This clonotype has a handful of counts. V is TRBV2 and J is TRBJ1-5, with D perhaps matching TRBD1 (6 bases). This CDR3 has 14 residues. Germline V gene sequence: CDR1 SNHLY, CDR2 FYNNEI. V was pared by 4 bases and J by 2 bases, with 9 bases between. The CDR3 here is CASSVGGGNQPQHF. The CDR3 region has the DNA TGTGCCAGCAGTGTGGGGGGCGGCAATCAGCCCCAGCATTTT.

CDR3 bases: TGTGCCAGCAGCGCCTCAGGGAGAACTAATGAAAAACTGTTTTTT. Its translation: CASSASGRTNEKLFF. This chain links TRBV7-6 with TRBJ1-4, with D possibly TRBD1 on 5 matching bases. Trimming cost V 5 bases and J 1 base, with 11 bases left between them. The CDR3 is 15 amino acids. The germline gives CDR1 SGHVS, CDR2 FNYEAQ.

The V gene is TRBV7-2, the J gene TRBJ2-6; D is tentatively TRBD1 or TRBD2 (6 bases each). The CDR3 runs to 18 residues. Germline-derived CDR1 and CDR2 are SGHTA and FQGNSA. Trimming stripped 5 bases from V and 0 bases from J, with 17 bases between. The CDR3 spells CASSPSGGVSSGANVLTF. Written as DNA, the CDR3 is TGTGCCAGCAGCCCATCCGGGGGCGTAAGCTCTGGGGCCAACGTCCTGACTTTC.

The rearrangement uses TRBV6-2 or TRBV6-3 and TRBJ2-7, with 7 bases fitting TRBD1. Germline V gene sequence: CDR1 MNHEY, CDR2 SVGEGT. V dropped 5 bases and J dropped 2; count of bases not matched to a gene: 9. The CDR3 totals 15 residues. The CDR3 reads CASSDEGQVAYEQYF. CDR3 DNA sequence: TGTGCCAGCAGTGACGAAGGACAGGTAGCCTACGAGCAGTACTTC.

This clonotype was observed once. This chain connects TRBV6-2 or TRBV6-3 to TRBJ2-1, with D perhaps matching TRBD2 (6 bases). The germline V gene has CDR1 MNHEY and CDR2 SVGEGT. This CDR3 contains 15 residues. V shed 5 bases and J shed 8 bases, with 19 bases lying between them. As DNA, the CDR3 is TGTGCCAGCAGTGACCGGAGGGCCGGGTCCGATGAGCAGTTCTTC. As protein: CASSDRRAGSDEQFF.

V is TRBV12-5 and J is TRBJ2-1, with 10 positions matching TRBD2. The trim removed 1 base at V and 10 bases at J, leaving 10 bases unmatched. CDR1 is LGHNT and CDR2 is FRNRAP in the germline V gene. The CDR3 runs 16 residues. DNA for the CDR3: TGTGCTAGTGGTTTGGCAGCAAGCGGGAGGGCCGGGGAGCAGTTCTTC. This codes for CASGLAASGRAGEQFF.

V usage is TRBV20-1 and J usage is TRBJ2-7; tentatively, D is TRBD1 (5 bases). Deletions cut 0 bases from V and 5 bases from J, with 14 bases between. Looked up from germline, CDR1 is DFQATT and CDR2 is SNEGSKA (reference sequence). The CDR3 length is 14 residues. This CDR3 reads CSARDVAGLNEQYF. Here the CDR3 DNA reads TGCAGTGCTAGAGATGTGGCAGGGCTTAACGAGCAGTACTTC.

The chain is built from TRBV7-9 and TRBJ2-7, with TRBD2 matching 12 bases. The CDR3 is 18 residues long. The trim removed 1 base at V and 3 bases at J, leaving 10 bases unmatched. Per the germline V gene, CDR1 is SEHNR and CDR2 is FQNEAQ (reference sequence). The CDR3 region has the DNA TGTGCCAGCAGCTTAGAGACTAGCGGGGGCCGTTCGATCTACGAGCAGTACTTC. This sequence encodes CASSLETSGGRSIYEQYF. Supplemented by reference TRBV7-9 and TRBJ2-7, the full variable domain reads DTGVSQNPRHKITKRGQNVTFRCDPISEHNRLYWYRQTLGQGPEFLTYFQNEAQLEKSRLLSDRFSAERPKGSFSTLEIQRTEQGDSAMYLCASSLETSGGRSIYEQYFGPGTRLTVT.

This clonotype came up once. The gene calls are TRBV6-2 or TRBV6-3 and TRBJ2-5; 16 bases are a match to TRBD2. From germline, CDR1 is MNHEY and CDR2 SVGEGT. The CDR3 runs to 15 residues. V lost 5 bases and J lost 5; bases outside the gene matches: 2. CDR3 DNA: TGTGCCAGCAGTAGGGGACTAGCGGGAGGGGAGACCCAGTACTTC. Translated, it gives CASSRGLAGGETQYF.

The CDR3 DNA follows: TGTGCCAGCAGTGAAGGGCAGGGGATGGATGGCTACACCTTC. It codes for CASSEGQGMDGYTF. The chain couples TRBV2 to TRBJ1-2; D might be TRBD1 (6 bases). The CDR3 sequence is 14 residues long. Deletions cut 1 base from V and 6 bases from J, with 12 bases between. Germline loops: CDR1 SNHLY, CDR2 FYNNEI. Together with reference TRBV2 and TRBJ1-2, the CDR3 gives the full variable domain: EPEVTQTPSHQVTQMGQEVILRCVPISNHLYFYWYRQILGQKVEFLVSFYNNEISEKSEIFDDQFSVERPDGSNFTLKIRSTKLEDSAMYFCASSEGQGMDGYTFGSGTRLTVV.

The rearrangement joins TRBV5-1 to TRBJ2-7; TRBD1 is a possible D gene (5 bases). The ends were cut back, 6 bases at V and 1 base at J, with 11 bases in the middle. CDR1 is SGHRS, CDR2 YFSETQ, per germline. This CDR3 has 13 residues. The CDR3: CASMGPRSYEQYF. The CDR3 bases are TGCGCCAGCATGGGGCCCAGATCCTACGAGCAGTACTTC.

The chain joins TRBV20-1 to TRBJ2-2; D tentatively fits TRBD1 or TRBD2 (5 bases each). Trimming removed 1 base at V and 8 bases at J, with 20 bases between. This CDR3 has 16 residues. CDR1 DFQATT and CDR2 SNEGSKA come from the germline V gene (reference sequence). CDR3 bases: TGCAGTGCTAGAGTCCTTCCCGGGACCCCCTCTGGGGAGCTGTTTTTT. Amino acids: CSARVLPGTPSGELFF.

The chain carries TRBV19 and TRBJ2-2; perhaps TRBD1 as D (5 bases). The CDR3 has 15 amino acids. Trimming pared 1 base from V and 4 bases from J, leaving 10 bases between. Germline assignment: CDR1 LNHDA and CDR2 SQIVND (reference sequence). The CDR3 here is CASSIVRGFTGELFF. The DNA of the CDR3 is TGTGCCAGTAGTATAGTTAGGGGTTTCACCGGGGAGCTGTTTTTT.

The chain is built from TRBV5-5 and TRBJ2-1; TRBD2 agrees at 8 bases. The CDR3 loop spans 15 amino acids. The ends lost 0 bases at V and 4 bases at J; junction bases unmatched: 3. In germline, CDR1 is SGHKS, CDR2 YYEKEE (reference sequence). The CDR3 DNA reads TGTGCCAGCAGCTTGGAAGCGGGAGTTTACAATGAGCAGTTCTTC. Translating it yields CASSLEAGVYNEQFF.